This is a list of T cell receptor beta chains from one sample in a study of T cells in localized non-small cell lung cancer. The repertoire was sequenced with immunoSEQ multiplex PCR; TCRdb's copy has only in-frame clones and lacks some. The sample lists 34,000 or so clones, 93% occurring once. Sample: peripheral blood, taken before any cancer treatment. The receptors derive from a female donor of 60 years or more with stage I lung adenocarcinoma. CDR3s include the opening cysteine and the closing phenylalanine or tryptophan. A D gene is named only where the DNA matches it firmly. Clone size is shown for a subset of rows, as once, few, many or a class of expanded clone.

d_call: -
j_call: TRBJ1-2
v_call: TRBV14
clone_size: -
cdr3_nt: TGTGCCAGCAGCCAAGAGCGTCTCAACTATGGCTACACCTTC
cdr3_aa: CASSQERLNYGYTF

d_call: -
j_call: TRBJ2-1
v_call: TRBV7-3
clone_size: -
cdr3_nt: TGTGCCAGCAAGGAGGGGAAGGATTACAATGAGCAGTTCTTC
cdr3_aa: CASKEGKDYNEQFF

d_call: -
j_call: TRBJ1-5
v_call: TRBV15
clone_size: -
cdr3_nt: TGTGCCACCAGCAGAGAAGTGGCGGGCAATCAGCCCCAGCATTTT
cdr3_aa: CATSREVAGNQPQHF

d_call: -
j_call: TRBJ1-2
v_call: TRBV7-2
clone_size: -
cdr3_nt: TGTGCCAGCAGCTTAGGAGGGCGGAACTATGGCTACACCTTC
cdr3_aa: CASSLGGRNYGYTF

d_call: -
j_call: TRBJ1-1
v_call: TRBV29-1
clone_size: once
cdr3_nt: TGCAGCGTTGGGGGGGGCGCAAATACTGAAGCTTTCTTT
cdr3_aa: CSVGGGANTEAFF

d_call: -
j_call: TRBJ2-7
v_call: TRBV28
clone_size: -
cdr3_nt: TGTGCCAGCAGTCCACGCTACGAGCAGTACTTC
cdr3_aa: CASSPRYEQYF

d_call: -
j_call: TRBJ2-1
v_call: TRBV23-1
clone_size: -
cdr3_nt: TGCGCCAGCACCGCCTACAATGAGCAGTTCTTC
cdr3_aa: CASTAYNEQFF

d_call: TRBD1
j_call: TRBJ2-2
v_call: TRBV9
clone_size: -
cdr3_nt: TGTGCCAGCAGCTCGGACAGGGCAAGCACCGGGGAGCTGTTTTTT
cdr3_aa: CASSSDRASTGELFF

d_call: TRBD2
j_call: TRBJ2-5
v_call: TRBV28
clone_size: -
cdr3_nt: TGTGCCAGCAGCCGACTAGCGGGGGTGGAGACCCAGTACTTC
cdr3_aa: CASSRLAGVETQYF

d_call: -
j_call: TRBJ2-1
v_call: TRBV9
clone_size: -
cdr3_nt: TGTGCCAGCAGCTCTCTCGGTACTCACTACAATGAGCAGTTCTTC
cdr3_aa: CASSSLGTHYNEQFF

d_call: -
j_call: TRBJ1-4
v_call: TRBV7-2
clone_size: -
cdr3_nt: TGTGCCAGCAGCTTATACCTTAATGAAAAACTGTTTTTT
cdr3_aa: CASSLYLNEKLFF

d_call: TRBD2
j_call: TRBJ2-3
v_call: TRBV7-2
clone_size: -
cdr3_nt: TGTGCCAGCAGCGACGGGGGAGGGCGAGATACGCAGTATTTT
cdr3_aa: CASSDGGGRDTQYF

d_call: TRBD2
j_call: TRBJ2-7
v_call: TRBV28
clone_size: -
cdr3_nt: TGTGCCAGCAGTACCCCTGCCGGGGGGGCCTACGAGCAGTACTTC
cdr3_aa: CASSTPAGGAYEQYF

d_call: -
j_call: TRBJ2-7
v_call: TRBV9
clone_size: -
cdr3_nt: TGTGCCAGCAGCGGCTTAAATCCTACCTACGAGCAGTACTTC
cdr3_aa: CASSGLNPTYEQYF

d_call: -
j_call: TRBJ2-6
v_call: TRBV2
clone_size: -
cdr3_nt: TGTGCCAGCAAAGACAGGTCTGGGGCCAACGTCCTGACTTTC
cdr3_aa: CASKDRSGANVLTF

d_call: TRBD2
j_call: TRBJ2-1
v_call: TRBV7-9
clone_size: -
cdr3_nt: TGTGCCAGCAGCTTGACTAGCGGCCTTTACAATGAGCAGTTCTTC
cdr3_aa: CASSLTSGLYNEQFF

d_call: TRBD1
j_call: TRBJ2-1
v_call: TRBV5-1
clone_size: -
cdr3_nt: TGCGCCAGCAGCGTAGGGGACAGGGGAAACAATGAGCAGTTCTTC
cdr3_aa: CASSVGDRGNNEQFF

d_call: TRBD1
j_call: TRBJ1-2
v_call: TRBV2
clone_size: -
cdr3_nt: TGTGCCAGCAGCCTAGGACAGGGGGGATACTATGGCTACACCTTC
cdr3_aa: CASSLGQGGYYGYTF

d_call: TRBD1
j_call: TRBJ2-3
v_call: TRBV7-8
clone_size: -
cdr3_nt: TGTGCCAGCAGCGGGGGACAGAGAGCCGATACGCAGTATTTT
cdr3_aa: CASSGGQRADTQYF

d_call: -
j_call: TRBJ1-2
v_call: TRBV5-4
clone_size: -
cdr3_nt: TGTGCCAGCAGCTTGGCAGGGGTCGGTGGCTACACCTTC
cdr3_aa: CASSLAGVGGYTF

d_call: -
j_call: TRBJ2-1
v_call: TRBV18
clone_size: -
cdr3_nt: TGTGCCAGCTCACCACCGTTGGAGGGGAGCTCCTACAATGAGCAGTTCTTC
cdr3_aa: CASSPPLEGSSYNEQFF

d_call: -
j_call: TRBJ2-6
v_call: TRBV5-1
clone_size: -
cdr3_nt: TGCGCCAGCAGCCCCCGGGGGGCGGGGGTCTCTGGGGCCAACGTCCTGACTTTC
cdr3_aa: CASSPRGAGVSGANVLTF

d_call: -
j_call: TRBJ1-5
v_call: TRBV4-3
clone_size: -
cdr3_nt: TGCGCCAGCAGCCAAGAAGCCCAGGGCAATCAGCCCCAGCATTTT
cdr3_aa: CASSQEAQGNQPQHF

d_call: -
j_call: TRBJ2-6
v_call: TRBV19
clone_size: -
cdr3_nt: TGTGCCAGTAGTATCGGTCTCTCTGGGGCCAACGTCCTGACTTTC
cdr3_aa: CASSIGLSGANVLTF

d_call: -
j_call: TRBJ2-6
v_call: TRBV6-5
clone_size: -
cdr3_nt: TGTGCCAGTAGGCAGGTCTCTGGGGCCAACGTCCTGACTTTC
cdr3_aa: CASRQVSGANVLTF

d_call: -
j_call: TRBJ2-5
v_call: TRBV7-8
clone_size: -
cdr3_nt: TGTGCCAGCAGCTTAGGAGGGGTAGCTTGGGAGACCCAGTACTTC
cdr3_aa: CASSLGGVAWETQYF

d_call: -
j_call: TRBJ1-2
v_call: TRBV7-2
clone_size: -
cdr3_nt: TGTGCCAGCAGCTCACCGGCAGGGAGGGGTAACTATGGCTACACCTTC
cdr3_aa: CASSSPAGRGNYGYTF

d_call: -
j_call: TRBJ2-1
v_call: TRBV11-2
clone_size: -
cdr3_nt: TGTGCCAGCAGCTTAAACAATGAGCAGTTCTTC
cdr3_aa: CASSLNNEQFF

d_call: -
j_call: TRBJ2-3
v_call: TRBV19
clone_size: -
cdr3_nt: TGTGCCAGTAGTACAAGAATTTATAGTCCAGAGGACTCAGCAGATACGCAGTATTTT
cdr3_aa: CASSTRIYSPEDSADTQYF

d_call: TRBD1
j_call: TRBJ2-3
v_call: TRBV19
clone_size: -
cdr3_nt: TGTGCCAGTAGTGACTCACCGACAGGGTTGGCAGATACGCAGTATTTT
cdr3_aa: CASSDSPTGLADTQYF

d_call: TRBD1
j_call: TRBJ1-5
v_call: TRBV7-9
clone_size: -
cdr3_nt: TGTGCCAGCAGCTCGGGACAGGCGCTCGGGCAGCCCCAGCATTTT
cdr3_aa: CASSSGQALGQPQHF

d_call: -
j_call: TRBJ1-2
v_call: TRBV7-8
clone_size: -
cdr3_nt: TGTGCCAGCAGCTTAGGTGCAGCTAACTATGGCTACACCTTC
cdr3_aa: CASSLGAANYGYTF

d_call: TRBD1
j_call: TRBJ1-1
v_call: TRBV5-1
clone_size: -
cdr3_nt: TGCGCCAGCAGAGGCGTGTACAGGGGGCTGAACACTGAAGCTTTCTTT
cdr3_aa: CASRGVYRGLNTEAFF

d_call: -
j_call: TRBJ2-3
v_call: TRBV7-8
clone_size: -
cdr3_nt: TGTGCCAGCAGCTTGACCGGGCAAGATACGCAGTATTTT
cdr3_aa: CASSLTGQDTQYF

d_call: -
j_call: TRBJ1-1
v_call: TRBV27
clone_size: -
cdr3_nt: TGTGCCAGCAGTTTACCGGGGAGGACTGAAGCTTTCTTT
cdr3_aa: CASSLPGRTEAFF

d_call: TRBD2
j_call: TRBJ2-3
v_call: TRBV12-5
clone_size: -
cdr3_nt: TGTGCTAGTGGTCGGACTAGCGGGGCAGATACGCAGTATTTT
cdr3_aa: CASGRTSGADTQYF

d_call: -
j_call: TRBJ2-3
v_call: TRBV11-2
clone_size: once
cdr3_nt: TGTGCCAGCAGCCCGACGGTGGGGGCCACAGATACGCAGTATTTT
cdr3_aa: CASSPTVGATDTQYF

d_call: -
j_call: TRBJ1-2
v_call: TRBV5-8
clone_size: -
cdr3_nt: TGTGCCAGCAGCTTGGAGAGGTTTGTCGGCTACACCTTC
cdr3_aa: CASSLERFVGYTF

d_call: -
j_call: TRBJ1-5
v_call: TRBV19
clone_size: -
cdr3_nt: TGTGCCAGTAGCCGGGGGACGGGTCAAAATCAGCCCCAGCATTTT
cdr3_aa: CASSRGTGQNQPQHF

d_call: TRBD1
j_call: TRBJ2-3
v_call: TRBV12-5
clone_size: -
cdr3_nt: TGTGCTAGTGGTCCGGGACAGAGCACAGATACGCAGTATTTT
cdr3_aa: CASGPGQSTDTQYF

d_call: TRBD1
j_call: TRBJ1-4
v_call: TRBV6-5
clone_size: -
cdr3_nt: TGTGCCAGCAGTCGACTGACAGGGGAAAGTGAAAAACTGTTTTTT
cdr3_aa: CASSRLTGESEKLFF

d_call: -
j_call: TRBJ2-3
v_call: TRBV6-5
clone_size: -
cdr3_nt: TGTGCCAGCAGCCGGGACATGACAGATACGCAGTATTTT
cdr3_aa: CASSRDMTDTQYF

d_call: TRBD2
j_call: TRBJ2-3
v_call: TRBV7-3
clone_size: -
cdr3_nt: TGTGCCAGCAGCTTAAATGGACTAGCGGGACCGGTTCGGTATTTT
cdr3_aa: CASSLNGLAGPVRYF

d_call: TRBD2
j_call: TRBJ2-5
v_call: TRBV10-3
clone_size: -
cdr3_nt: TGTGCCACCAGAGGACTAGCGGGGCACCAAGAGACCCAGTACTTC
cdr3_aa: CATRGLAGHQETQYF

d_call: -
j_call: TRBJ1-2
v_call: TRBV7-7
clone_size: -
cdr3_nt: TGTGCCAGCAGCTTTGGCGGCTACACCTTC
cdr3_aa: CASSFGGYTF

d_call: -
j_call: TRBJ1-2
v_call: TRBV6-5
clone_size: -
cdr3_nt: TGTGCCAGCAGTTACGACGGTAACTATGGCTACACCTTC
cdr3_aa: CASSYDGNYGYTF

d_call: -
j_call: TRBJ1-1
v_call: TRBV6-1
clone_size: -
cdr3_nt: TGTGCCAGCAGTGAAAGAATCCCCCCCCGGGCTTTCTTT
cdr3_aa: CASSERIPPRAFF

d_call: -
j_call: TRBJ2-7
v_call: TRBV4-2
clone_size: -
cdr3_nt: TGTGCCAGCAGCCAAGGTAACGGCTACGAGCAGTACTTC
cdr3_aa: CASSQGNGYEQYF

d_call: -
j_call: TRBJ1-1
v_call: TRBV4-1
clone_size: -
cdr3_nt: TGCGCCAGCAGCCAAGAACCTCTCGACGGGTGGGACACTGAAGCTTTCTTT
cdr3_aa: CASSQEPLDGWDTEAFF

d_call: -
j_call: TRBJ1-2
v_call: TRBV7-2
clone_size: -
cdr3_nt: TGTGCCAGCAGCTTAGTTTCGTCCGGCTATGGCTACACCTTC
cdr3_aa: CASSLVSSGYGYTF

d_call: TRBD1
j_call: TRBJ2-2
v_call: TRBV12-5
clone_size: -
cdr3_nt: TGTGCTAGTGGTTTGGGGGGCAGGGGGCACACCGGGGAGCTGTTTTTT
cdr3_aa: CASGLGGRGHTGELFF

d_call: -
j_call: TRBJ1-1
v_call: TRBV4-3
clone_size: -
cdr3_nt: TGCGCCAGCAGCCAAGGCACACGCACTGAAGCTTTCTTT
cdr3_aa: CASSQGTRTEAFF

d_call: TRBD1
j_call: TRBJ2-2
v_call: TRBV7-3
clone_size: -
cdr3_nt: TGTGCCAGCAGCTTAGTCGCCCGGCAGGGGGCTGACGGGGAGCTGTTTTTT
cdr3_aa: CASSLVARQGADGELFF

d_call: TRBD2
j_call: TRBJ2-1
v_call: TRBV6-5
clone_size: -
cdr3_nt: TGTGCCAGCAGCCCTGAACTAGCGGTCTACAATGAGCAGTTCTTC
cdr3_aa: CASSPELAVYNEQFF

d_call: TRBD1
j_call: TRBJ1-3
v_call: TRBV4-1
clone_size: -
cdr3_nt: TGCGCCAGCAGCCAGCACTCAGGGGGAAGTGGAAACACCATATATTTT
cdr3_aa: CASSQHSGGSGNTIYF